This T cell receptor beta chain was captured in a study of beta chain features in type 1 diabetes. Of the isolated RNA, all was reverse transcribed, and so the sequenced material was expressed TCRB transcripts. Assay: immunoSEQ multiplex PCR; the TCRdb copy retains only in-frame clones and omits some. The sample has 250,000 to 350,000 clones; over 11% are singletons. Researchers reported sorting CD4+ naive, central memory, regulatory and stem cell-like memory cells via CD45RO/CCR7/CD25/CD127/CD95/CD27. There are a few counts of this clone. Its target is unknown. Trimming took off 6 bases at V and 7 bases at J, with 12 bases between the two ends. The germline V gene has CDR1 DFQATT and CDR2 SNEGSKA (reference sequence). CDR3 length: 11 amino acids. Study-wide findings and caveats: Type 1 diabetes patients had TCRB CDR3s that were shorter (moderately but significantly so) in all four CD4+ subsets. Although PCR might favor shorter templates, it would do so equally in patients and controls.

Specimen: naive CD4+ T cells from blood. The rearrangement joins TRBV20-1 to TRBJ1-2, with no clear D. This TCR was sampled from a man aged 30 to 45 with type 1 diabetes. CDR3 sequence (DNA): TGCAGTGCGACAACAAGACCTGGCTACACCTTC. It translates to CSATTRPGYTF.